The entry that follows covers one TCR beta chain sequence. The data were obtained in a study of blood T cell repertoires in COVID-19. Looking at the study overall: COVID-19 samples from acute and convalescent phases originated in the United States, Italy and Spain. Nucleic acid was either cDNA or gDNA, and it came from T cells, B-cell-depleted T cells, or PBMCs.

In the original workflow: By means of reference gene primer amplification, nucleated cell counts were estimated. Repertoires were generated with immunoSEQ multiplex PCR, while TCRdb's copy carries only in-frame clones and drops some. That table is the source of V, J and clone size, and D and trimming were worked out from the DNA. The sample lists tens of thousands of clones, approximately 83% occurring once. This receptor was taken from a human donor in a cohort sampled during active COVID-19. Specimen: peripheral blood.

CDR3 residues: CASSPAENTEAFF. Here the CDR3 DNA reads TGTGCCAGCTCACCGGCCGAGAACACTGAAGCTTTCTTT. The chain employs TRBV18 and TRBJ1-1; D is undetermined. Germline CDR1 and CDR2: KGHSH and LQKENI. The CDR3 consists of 13 residues. Trimming cost V 3 bases and J 1 base, with 6 bases left between them.